Below, 13 T cell receptor beta chains from the same sample are listed, as sequenced in a study of blood T cells in healthy people across ages (dated by TCRdb to between 2014 and 2017). The library came from 5' RACE. Sequenced on an Illumina HiSeq 2500. A second roughly 6 to 12 cycle PCR used a sample-barcoded 5' primer and a J-beta primer mix. TCRdb reran the public reads through fastp at Q25 and MiXCR, keeping productive beta chains. All rows with the same CDR3 protein become a single entry with the most common DNA and genes. This sample gives 800,000 or so distinct CDR3 sequences in total; approximately 67% of them show up just once. The biggest ten clones account for about a quarter of the sample. The sequenced sample consisted of blood. The source is a young man in good health.

V gene TRBV6-2 or TRBV6-3 combines with J gene TRBJ1-6; the D gene is possibly TRBD1 (5 bases). Trimming removed 2 bases at V and 9 bases at J, with 8 bases between. Looked up from germline, CDR1 is MNHEY and CDR2 is SVGEGT. The CDR3 is 13 residues long. CDR3 sequence (DNA): TGTGCCAGCAGTTACGGGACTGCTTCACCCCTCCACTTT. Its translation: CASSYGTASPLHF.

This chain joins TRBV2 and TRBJ2-2; tentative D call: TRBD1 (6 bases). Germline V gene sequence: CDR1 SNHLY, CDR2 FYNNEI. The length of the CDR3 is 15 residues. V lost 3 bases to trimming and J lost 3 bases, with 11 bases between them. CDR3 protein: CASSERGIDTGELFF. CDR3 sequence (DNA): TGTGCCAGCAGTGAGAGGGGGATAGACACCGGGGAGCTGTTTTTT.

This sequence joins TRBV9 and TRBJ1-1; 7 nucleotides agree with TRBD1. Germline CDR1 is SGDLS and CDR2 is YYNGEE. This CDR3 has 14 amino acids. Germline trimming cut 2 bases from V and 4 bases from J; bases unmatched to any gene: 5. The CDR3: CASSVDQGVTEAFF. As DNA, the CDR3 is TGTGCCAGCAGCGTGGATCAGGGGGTCACTGAAGCTTTCTTT.

This clonotype was seen just once. This chain joins TRBV5-1 and TRBJ2-1, with no clear D. In germline, CDR1 is SGHRS, CDR2 YFSETQ. CDR3 length: 15 residues. V lost 0 bases, J lost 6 bases, and 13 bases lay in between. The CDR3 DNA reads TGCGCCAGCAGCTTGGGAGGTGGGCCGATCAATGAGCAGTTCTTC. Encoded protein: CASSLGGGPINEQFF.

The gene calls are TRBV29-1 and TRBJ2-3; D perhaps matches TRBD2 (5 bases). Per germline, CDR1 SQVTM and CDR2 ANQGSEA. Trimming removed 2 bases from V and 7 bases from J, with 10 bases in between. The CDR3 consists of 12 residues. CDR3 residues: CSVESTTYTQYF. The CDR3 coding sequence is TGCAGCGTTGAATCGACTACATATACGCAGTATTTT.

The chain carries TRBV7-2 and TRBJ1-6; TRBD1 might be the D (5 bases). Trimming took off 8 bases at V and 4 bases at J, with 18 bases between the two ends. CDR3 length: 16 residues. From germline, CDR1 is SGHTA and CDR2 FQGNSA. The CDR3 protein is CASGSMGTAYNSPLHF. The CDR3 bases are TGTGCCAGCGGCTCAATGGGGACTGCTTATAATTCACCCCTCCACTTT.

The chain links TRBV20-1 to TRBJ2-4; D call uncertain. Gene TRBJ2-7 matches the end of the DNA better, so the J call may be wrong. CDR3 length equals 12 residues. Germline V gene data show CDR1 as DFQATT and CDR2 as SNEGSKA (reference sequence). CDR3 sequence: CSAPDQPYEQYF. CDR3 in DNA: TGCAGTGCCCCGGATCAACCCTACGAGCAGTACTTC.

This clonotype was picked up a small number of times. The chain employs TRBV10-3 and TRBJ2-5; tentative D call: TRBD1 (6 bases). CDR1 and CDR2 from the germline V gene are ENHRY and SYGVKD. CDR3 length: 13 amino acids. The V and J ends lost 5 bases and 2 bases respectively, with 9 bases between them. The CDR3 DNA follows: TGTGCCATCAGTACAGGGCGGCAAGAGACCCAGTACTTC. It is translated as CAISTGRQETQYF.

The V call is TRBV7-3, the J call TRBJ2-4; the D call may be TRBD1 or TRBD2 (5 bases each). Near its end, the DNA agrees better with TRBJ2-7, so the J call may be wrong. Germline loops: CDR1 SGHTA, CDR2 FQGTGA. CDR3 length: 15 residues. The DNA of the CDR3 is TGTGCCAGCAGCTTGGTTGGGACCTTAACCTACGAGCAGTACTTC. It codes for CASSLVGTLTYEQYF.

This rearrangement joins TRBV2 to TRBJ2-1; the D is unclear. The CDR3 sequence is 13 residues long. The V end was cut by 2 bases, the J end by 5 bases, with 7 bases between. The germline gives CDR1 SNHLY, CDR2 FYNNEI. In nucleotides, the CDR3 is TGTGCCAGCAGTGAAAGTCGAAACAATGAGCAGTTCTTC. It yields the protein CASSESRNNEQFF.

This clonotype appeared a single time. The CDR3 sequence: CASSFPDRDGETQYF. The CDR3 coding sequence is TGTGCCAGCAGTTTTCCCGACAGGGACGGAGAGACCCAGTACTTC. The chain recombines TRBV28 with TRBJ2-5; TRBD1 matches 7 bases. Germline loops: CDR1 MDHEN, CDR2 SYDVKM. CDR3 length: 15 amino acids. V shed 3 bases, J shed 4 bases, and the junction held 8 bases outside the gene matches.

The gene calls are TRBV6-2 or TRBV6-3 and TRBJ1-2; the D is unclear. The CDR3 consists of 11 residues. With 7 bases removed from V and 10 bases from J, the gap between germline ends came to 13 bases. Germline V CDR1 and CDR2: MNHEY, SVGEGT. Written as DNA, the CDR3 is TGTGCCAGCACCGCAGCGGGATTCTACACCTTC. This translates into CASTAAGFYTF.

This chain links TRBV9 with TRBJ2-3, with a possible D match to TRBD1 (6 bases). Per the germline V gene, CDR1 is SGDLS and CDR2 is YYNGEE. CDR3 length: 15 amino acids. Trimming removed 5 bases at V and 9 bases at J, with 22 bases between. CDR3 in amino acids: CASSTSRDTAGTQYF. CDR3 in DNA: TGTGCCAGCAGTACCTCCCGGGACACGGCAGGGACGCAGTATTTT.